This TCR beta chain derives from a study of T-cell reconstitution after alpha-beta-depleted transplantation in children. The authors prepared the TCRbeta library with unique molecular identifiers. TCRdb passed the PCR reads through MiXCR, listing each CDR3 protein once. The sample lists approximately 210,000 distinct CDR3 sequences; about 14% were seen once. This clonotype was detected many times. Trimming stripped 11 bases from V and 3 bases from J, with 2 bases between. CDR3 length: 9 residues. Germline CDR1 MNHEY, CDR2 SVGAGI. The source is a human donor who donated a stem cell graft to a child with acute lymphoblastic leukemia. The specimen was PBMCs from the stem cell graft donor, collected from the stem cell graft. V gene TRBV6-5 combines with J gene TRBJ1-5; D is uncertain. CDR3 in amino acids: CAANQPQHF. The CDR3 DNA sequence: TGTGCCGCCAATCAGCCCCAGCATTTT.